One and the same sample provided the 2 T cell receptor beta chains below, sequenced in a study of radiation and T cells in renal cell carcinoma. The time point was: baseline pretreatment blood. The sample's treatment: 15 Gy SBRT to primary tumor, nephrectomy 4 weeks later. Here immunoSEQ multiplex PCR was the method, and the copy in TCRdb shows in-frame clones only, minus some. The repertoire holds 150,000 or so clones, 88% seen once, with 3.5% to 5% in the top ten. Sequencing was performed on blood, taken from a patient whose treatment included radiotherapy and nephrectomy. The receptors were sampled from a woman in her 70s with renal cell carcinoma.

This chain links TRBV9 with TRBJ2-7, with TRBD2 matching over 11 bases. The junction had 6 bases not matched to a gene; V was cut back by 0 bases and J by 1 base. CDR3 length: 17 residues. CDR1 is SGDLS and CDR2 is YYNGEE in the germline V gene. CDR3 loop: CASSVGLAGRHSYEQYF. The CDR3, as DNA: TGTGCCAGCAGCGTAGGACTAGCGGGGCGTCATTCCTACGAGCAGTACTTC.

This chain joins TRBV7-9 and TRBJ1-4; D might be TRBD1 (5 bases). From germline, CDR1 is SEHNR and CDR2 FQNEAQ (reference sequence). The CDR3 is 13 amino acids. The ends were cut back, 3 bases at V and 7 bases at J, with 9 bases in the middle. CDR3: CASSFGGPEKLFF. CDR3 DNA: TGTGCCAGCAGCTTCGGGGGACCTGAAAAACTGTTTTTT. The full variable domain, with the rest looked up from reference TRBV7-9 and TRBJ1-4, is DTGVSQNPRHKITKRGQNVTFRCDPISEHNRLYWYRQTLGQGPEFLTYFQNEAQLEKSRLLSDRFSAERPKGSFSTLEIQRTEQGDSAMYLCASSFGGPEKLFFGSGTQLSVL.